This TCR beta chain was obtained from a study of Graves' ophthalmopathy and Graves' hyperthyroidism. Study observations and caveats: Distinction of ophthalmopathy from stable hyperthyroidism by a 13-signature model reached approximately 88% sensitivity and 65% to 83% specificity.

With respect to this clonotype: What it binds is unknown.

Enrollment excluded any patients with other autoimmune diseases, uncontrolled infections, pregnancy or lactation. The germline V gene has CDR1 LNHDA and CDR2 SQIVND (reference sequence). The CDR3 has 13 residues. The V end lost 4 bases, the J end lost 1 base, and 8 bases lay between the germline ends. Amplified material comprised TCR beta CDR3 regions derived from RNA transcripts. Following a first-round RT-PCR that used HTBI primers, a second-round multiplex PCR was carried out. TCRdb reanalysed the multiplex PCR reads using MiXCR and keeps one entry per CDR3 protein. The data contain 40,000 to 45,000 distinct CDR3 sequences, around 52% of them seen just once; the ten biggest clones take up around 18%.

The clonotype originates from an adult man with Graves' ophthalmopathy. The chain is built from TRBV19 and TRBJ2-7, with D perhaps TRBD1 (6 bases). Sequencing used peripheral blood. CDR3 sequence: CASSSGQSYEQYF. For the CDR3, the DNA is TGTGCCAGTAGTAGCGGACAGTCCTACGAGCAGTACTTC.